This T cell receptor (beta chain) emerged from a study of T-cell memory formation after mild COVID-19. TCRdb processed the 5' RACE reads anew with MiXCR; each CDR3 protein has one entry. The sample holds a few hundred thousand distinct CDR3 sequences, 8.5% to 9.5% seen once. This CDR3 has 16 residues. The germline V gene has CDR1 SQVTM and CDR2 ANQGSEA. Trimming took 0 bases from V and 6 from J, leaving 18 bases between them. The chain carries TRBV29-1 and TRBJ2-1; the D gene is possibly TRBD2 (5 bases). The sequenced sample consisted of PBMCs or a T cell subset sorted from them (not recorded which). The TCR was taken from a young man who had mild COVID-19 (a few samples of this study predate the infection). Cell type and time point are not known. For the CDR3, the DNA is TGCAGCGTTGAAGATCTCGCGGGCAACCATTTCAATGAGCAGTTCTTC. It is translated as CSVEDLAGNHFNEQFF.